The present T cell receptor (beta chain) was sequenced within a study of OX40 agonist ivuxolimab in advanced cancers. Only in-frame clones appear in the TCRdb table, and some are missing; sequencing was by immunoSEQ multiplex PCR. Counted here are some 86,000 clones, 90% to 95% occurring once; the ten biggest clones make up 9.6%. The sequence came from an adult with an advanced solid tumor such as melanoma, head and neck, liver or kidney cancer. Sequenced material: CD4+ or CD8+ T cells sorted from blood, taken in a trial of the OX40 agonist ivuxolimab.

The CDR3 loop reads CASSRTGTETQYF. CDR3 coding DNA: TGTGCCAGCAGTCGGACAGGTACAGAGACCCAGTACTTC. This rearrangement joins TRBV6-5 to TRBJ2-5; 7 positions match TRBD1. The CDR3 is 13 amino acids. The J segment lost 4 bases and the V segment lost 5 bases, leaving 4 bases of the junction unmatched. Germline lookup yields CDR1 MNHEY and CDR2 SVGAGI.